These 25 T cell receptor beta chains were sequenced from one sample in a study of early T cells in non-severe SARS-CoV-2 infection. One entry per CDR3 protein, called by TCRdb with MiXCR from the 5' RACE reads. Among some 30,000 distinct CDR3 sequences listed, roughly 5.8% were seen once. Sequencing was done on a sample of whole blood. Receptors were obtained from an adult who was a healthcare worker with PCR-confirmed SARS-CoV-2 infection or an uninfected control (not recorded which).

This clonotype has ten or more counts. This rearrangement joins TRBV10-2 to TRBJ2-5; tentatively, D is TRBD2 (6 bases). V lost 2 bases, J lost 3 bases, and 10 bases lay in between. The CDR3 has 14 residues. Germline V gene sequence: CDR1 WSHSY, CDR2 SAAADI. CDR3 region: CASSEGVAEETQYF. CDR3 sequence (DNA): TGCGCCAGCAGTGAGGGGGTAGCGGAAGAGACCCAGTACTTC.

This clonotype was recorded at least ten times. The chain combines TRBV30 with TRBJ2-5; the D gene is possibly TRBD1 (5 bases). The CDR3 loop spans 13 amino acids. Germline V gene data show CDR1 as GTSNPN and CDR2 as SVGIG (reference sequence). Between the trimmed V and J ends, which lost 2 bases and 6 bases, there was a span of 13 bases. The CDR3 DNA sequence: TGTGCCTGGAGTCAGGGAACGAGTAAGACCCAGTACTTC. Its protein is CAWSQGTSKTQYF.

Many counts were recorded for this clonotype. V and J are TRBV4-1 and TRBJ1-6; 7 bases are a match to TRBD1. Trimming took 1 base from V and 9 from J; bases not matched to a gene: 12. This CDR3 comprises 17 residues. The germline V gene has CDR1 MGHRA and CDR2 YSYEKL. CDR3 protein: CASSQADPGQRGSPLHF. In DNA, the CDR3 is TGCGCCAGCAGCCAAGCTGACCCGGGACAGCGGGGTTCACCCCTCCACTTT.

The chain combines TRBV28 with TRBJ1-4; perhaps TRBD1 as D (5 bases). CDR3 length equals 13 residues. V was clipped by 6 bases and J by 8 bases, with 13 bases between them. Germline V gene sequence: CDR1 MDHEN, CDR2 SYDVKM. CDR3 region: CASRPQGKEKLFF. For the CDR3, the DNA is TGTGCCAGCAGACCCCAGGGCAAAGAAAAACTGTTTTTT.

The J gene is TRBJ2-1, the V gene TRBV7-6; D might be TRBD2 (6 bases). The V end lost 0 bases, the J end lost 10 bases, and 7 bases lay between the germline ends. CDR1 SGHVS and CDR2 FNYEAQ come from the germline V gene. This CDR3 contains 12 residues. The CDR3 loop reads CASSLAGGEQFF. The CDR3 DNA reads TGTGCCAGCAGCTTAGCCGGAGGGGAGCAGTTCTTC.

This clonotype was recorded at least ten times. The chain employs TRBV27 and TRBJ2-1; TRBD2 matches at 7 bases. The V segment lost 5 bases and the J segment 8 bases; nucleotides outside the gene matches: 15. CDR3 size: 16 residues. Germline assignment: CDR1 MNHEY and CDR2 SMNVEV (reference sequence). CDR3 in DNA: TGTGCCAGCAGTCCGATTTCGGGAGGCAGTGAGGATGAGCAGTTCTTC. Translated: CASSPISGGSEDEQFF.

The CDR3 DNA follows: TGTGCCAGCAGCGGAATTCGGACTAGCGGCGAGTTCTTC. Its protein product is CASSGIRTSGEFF. This chain joins TRBV7-2 and TRBJ2-1; TRBD2 aligns across 10 bases. CDR3 length: 13 residues. CDR1 SGHTA and CDR2 FQGNSA come from the germline V gene. Losses at the gene ends were 5 bases for V and 14 bases for J; bases not matched to a gene: 9.

In its sample, this clonotype ranks as medium-sized. CDR3: CASSTGTSIHTQYF. CDR3 sequence (DNA): TGTGCCAGCAGCACCGGGACTAGTATCCATACGCAGTATTTT. The chain joins TRBV11-1 to TRBJ2-3; 8 nucleotides line up with TRBD2. This CDR3 region has 14 residues. Germline values: CDR1 SGHAT, CDR2 FQDESV (reference sequence). V lost 5 bases and J lost 7; bases outside the gene matches: 8.

This clonotype was picked up a small number of times. The chain carries TRBV7-7 and TRBJ2-5, with 8 positions matching TRBD2. This CDR3 spans 17 amino acids. The V and J ends lost 0 bases and 4 bases, in that order; junction bases with no gene match: 10. Germline values: CDR1 SSHAT, CDR2 FNYEAQ (reference sequence). CDR3 DNA sequence: TGTGCCAGCAGCTTAGCGGTGACTAGCGACACTTCAGAGACCCAGTACTTC. It yields the protein CASSLAVTSDTSETQYF.

This clonotype was seen more than once but under ten times. This rearrangement joins TRBV19 to TRBJ2-2, with 11 bases identical to TRBD2. Germline lookup yields CDR1 LNHDA and CDR2 SQIVND (reference sequence). J lost 2 bases, V lost 0 bases, and 8 bases had no gene match. The CDR3 covers 19 residues. CDR3 nucleotides: TGTGCCAGTAGTATAGATACTCCCGGGACTAGCGGCAACACCGGGGAGCTGTTTTTT. As protein: CASSIDTPGTSGNTGELFF.

The chain couples TRBV18 to TRBJ2-7, with unresolved D. The germline V and J ends were trimmed by 4 bases and 2 bases, with 12 bases remaining between them. Germline lookup yields CDR1 KGHSH and CDR2 LQKENI. The CDR3 has 14 amino acids. CDR3: CASSRGAGTYEQYF. CDR3 nucleotide sequence: TGTGCCAGCTCACGTGGCGCAGGAACCTACGAGCAGTACTTC.

This clonotype was detected many times. The genes are TRBV3-1 and TRBJ2-5; no firm D call. The V and J ends lost 0 bases and 9 bases respectively, with 14 bases between them. This CDR3 region has 14 residues. CDR1 and CDR2 (germline): LGHDT, YNNKEL (reference sequence). This CDR3 is CASSQDLAATPQYF. CDR3 DNA sequence: TGTGCCAGCAGCCAAGATTTGGCAGCGACCCCCCAGTACTTC.

This clonotype was detected many times. The genes are TRBV28 and TRBJ2-1; TRBD2 aligns across 8 bases. Germline CDR1 and CDR2: MDHEN and SYDVKM. The CDR3 runs to 16 residues. Unmatched junction bases numbered 9, after V lost 7 bases and J lost 1 base. CDR3 DNA: TGTGCCAGCACCACAACGGGACTAGGTTCCTACAATGAGCAGTTCTTC. It translates to CASTTTGLGSYNEQFF.

This clonotype was detected only a few times. The chain has TRBV9 and TRBJ2-1, with 11 bases matching TRBD2. Germline CDR1 SGDLS, CDR2 YYNGEE. The CDR3 contains 16 residues. J lost 3 bases, V lost 2 bases, and 4 bases had no gene match. The DNA for the CDR3 is TGTGCCAGCAGCGTCATGGGGACTAGCGGCTACAATGAGCAGTTCTTC. Amino acid sequence: CASSVMGTSGYNEQFF. The variable domain in full, with the rest retrieved from reference TRBV9 and TRBJ2-1, is DSGVTQTPKHLITATGQRVTLRCSPRSGDLSVYWYQQSLDQGLQFLIQYYNGEERAKGNILERFSAQQFPDLHSELNLSSLELGDSALYFCASSVMGTSGYNEQFFGPGTRLTVL.

By its share, this clonotype is medium-sized. CDR3 DNA: TGTGCCAGCAGCTTAGATCTCTACAATGAGCAGTTCTTC. Protein sequence: CASSLDLYNEQFF. The chain is built from TRBV7-2 and TRBJ2-1; D is uncertain. Germline V lookup: CDR1 SGHTA, CDR2 FQGNSA. The CDR3 is 13 amino acids. Trimming removed 1 base from V and 3 bases from J, with 4 bases in between.

J is TRBJ1-2 and V is TRBV7-9; D gene ambiguous. The CDR3 has 12 amino acids. Trimming left V 4 bases short and J 8 bases short, with 11 bases between. The germline CDR1 and CDR2 sequences are SEHNR and FQNEAQ (reference sequence). The CDR3 region is CASSSDLGGYTF. The CDR3 region has the DNA TGTGCCAGCAGCTCCGACTTGGGCGGCTACACCTTC. The complete variable domain, with remaining parts taken from reference TRBV7-9 and TRBJ1-2, reads DTGVSQNPRHKITKRGQNVTFRCDPISEHNRLYWYRQTLGQGPEFLTYFQNEAQLEKSRLLSDRFSAERPKGSFSTLEIQRTEQGDSAMYLCASSSDLGGYTFGSGTRLTVV.

The sample holds many counts of this clonotype. The V and J genes are TRBV18 and TRBJ2-3; 11 bases are a match to TRBD1. Germline V gives CDR1 KGHSH, CDR2 LQKENI. The CDR3 totals 15 residues. V lost 3 bases, J lost 3 bases, and 2 bases stayed unmatched. The DNA for the CDR3 is TGTGCCAGCTCACCTGGGACAGGGGGTACAGATACGCAGTATTTT. Translation: CASSPGTGGTDTQYF.

This clonotype was seen more than once but under ten times. V gene TRBV5-5 combines with J gene TRBJ1-3; D is possibly TRBD1 (5 bases). The V gene lost 2 bases and the J gene lost 6 bases, with 12 bases spanning the gap. The CDR3 extends over 14 amino acids. Germline lookup yields CDR1 SGHKS and CDR2 YYEKEE (reference sequence). CDR3 bases: TGTGCCAGCAGCTTCGATCAGGGCCAAAACACCATATATTTT. It codes for CASSFDQGQNTIYF. The variable domain in full, completed from reference TRBV5-5 and TRBJ1-3, reads DAGVTQSPTHLIKTRGQQVTLRCSPISGHKSVSWYQQVLGQGPQFIFQYYEKEERGRGNFPDRFSARQFPNYSSELNVNALLLGDSALYLCASSFDQGQNTIYFGEGSWLTVV.

The gene calls are TRBV5-4 and TRBJ1-6, with a weak D call TRBD1 (5 bases). V shed 1 base and J shed 5 bases, with 7 bases lying between them. In germline, CDR1 is SGHNT, CDR2 YYREEE (reference sequence). CDR3 length: 14 residues. CDR3 coding DNA: TGTGCCAGCAGCTTGATAGGGGATAATTCACCCCTCCACTTT. It is translated as CASSLIGDNSPLHF.

This clonotype was found many times. This rearrangement joins TRBV6-5 to TRBJ2-7; 9 bases align to TRBD1. Per germline, CDR1 MNHEY and CDR2 SVGAGI. The CDR3 is 15 residues long. The J segment lost 2 bases and the V segment lost 4 bases, leaving 6 bases of the junction unmatched. The CDR3 sequence is CASSWGGTGTYEQYF. CDR3 DNA: TGTGCCAGCAGTTGGGGAGGGACAGGGACCTACGAGCAGTACTTC.

The chain couples TRBV7-2 to TRBJ1-1, with D unresolved. CDR3 length equals 11 residues. Germline V CDR1 and CDR2: SGHTA, FQGNSA. Between the trimmed V and J ends, which lost 7 bases and 11 bases, there was a span of 14 bases. The CDR3 region is CASTENQEAFF. CDR3 bases: TGTGCCAGCACCGAGAATCAGGAGGCTTTCTTT.

Relative to its sample, this clonotype is medium-sized. The CDR3 sequence is CASSGRDGDTGELFF. The CDR3 DNA sequence: TGTGCCAGCAGTGGCCGGGACGGGGACACCGGGGAGCTGTTTTTT. The chain employs TRBV6-1 and TRBJ2-2; D may be TRBD1 or TRBD2 (5 bases each). The CDR3 covers 15 residues. V was clipped by 4 bases and J by 3 bases, with 12 bases between them. Germline V gene sequence: CDR1 MNHNS, CDR2 SASEGT.

This clonotype was picked up a small number of times. This chain links TRBV11-2 with TRBJ2-3; D call uncertain. The V gene lost 7 bases and the J gene lost 6 bases, with 8 bases spanning the gap. The CDR3 has 11 residues. Germline CDR1 and CDR2: SGHAT and FQNNGV. The CDR3 here is CASTLYDTQYF. DNA of the CDR3: TGTGCCAGCACCCTTTACGATACGCAGTATTTT. The whole variable domain, remainder taken from reference TRBV11-2 and TRBJ2-3, is EAGVAQSPRYKIIEKRQSVAFWCNPISGHATLYWYQQILGQGPKLLIQFQNNGVVDDSQLPKDRFSAERLKGVDSTLKIQPAKLEDSAVYLCASTLYDTQYFGPGTRLTVL.

This clonotype was seen many times. The chain recombines TRBV6-1 with TRBJ2-7, with 9 bases aligning to TRBD1. This CDR3 spans 16 amino acids. After removal of 1 base from V and 5 bases from J, the junction contained 9 bases not matched to a gene. The germline V gene encodes CDR1 MNHNS and CDR2 SASEGT. The CDR3 sequence: CASSEGTGTGLNEQYF. CDR3 coding DNA: TGTGCCAGCAGTGAAGGAACGGGGACAGGGTTGAACGAGCAGTACTTC.

This clonotype was recorded at least ten times. The rearrangement links TRBV11-3 to TRBJ2-7; no firm D call. The V and J ends lost 1 base and 3 bases respectively, with 10 bases between them. The germline gives CDR1 SGHNT, CDR2 YENEEA. This CDR3 spans 14 amino acids. The CDR3 region is CASSLGAPNYEQYF. CDR3 DNA sequence: TGTGCCAGCAGCTTAGGCGCACCGAACTACGAGCAGTACTTC.